The following is a T cell receptor (beta chain) sequence with its context. Its matching antigen is unknown. Viral peptide pools were used in the ViraFEST assay to expand antigen-specific CD4+ T cells, and sequencing came afterward. Subsequent to roughly 10 days of culture, CD4+ T cells were isolated. Vaccinated recipients, who were negative for nucleocapsid antibodies, had no history of SARS-CoV-2 infection. Wells of roughly 2.1 million PBMC each were grown with about 9.3 IU/ml IL-2 and about 9.6 ug/ml peptides. The authors exchanged half the medium for IL-2 medium on days 3 and 7. The data are from a study of vaccination effects on CD4 cells after COVID-19. Study-level information: All participants had two doses of either the BNT162b2 or mRNA-1273 vaccine.

The V gene's germline CDR1 is MNHEY and CDR2 SVGAGI. Deletions cut 7 bases from V and 1 base from J, with 10 bases between. The length of the CDR3 is 13 residues. Regarding the study as a whole: Clones from infection and from vaccination both contracted markedly late after vaccination.

Only in-frame clones appear in the TCRdb table, and some are missing; sequencing was by immunoSEQ multiplex PCR. The data show under 45,000 clones, approximately 80% seen once. The specimen comprised CD4+ T cells from PBMCs cultured with HCoV-NL63 spike peptides, sampled before COVID-19 vaccination. The TCR sequence derives from a human donor who received a COVID-19 vaccine. The V call is TRBV6-5, the J call TRBJ1-1, with D possibly being TRBD1 (6 bases). Here the CDR3 DNA reads TGTGCCAGCAACCAGGGGCGGAACACTGAAGCTTTCTTT. It is translated as CASNQGRNTEAFF.